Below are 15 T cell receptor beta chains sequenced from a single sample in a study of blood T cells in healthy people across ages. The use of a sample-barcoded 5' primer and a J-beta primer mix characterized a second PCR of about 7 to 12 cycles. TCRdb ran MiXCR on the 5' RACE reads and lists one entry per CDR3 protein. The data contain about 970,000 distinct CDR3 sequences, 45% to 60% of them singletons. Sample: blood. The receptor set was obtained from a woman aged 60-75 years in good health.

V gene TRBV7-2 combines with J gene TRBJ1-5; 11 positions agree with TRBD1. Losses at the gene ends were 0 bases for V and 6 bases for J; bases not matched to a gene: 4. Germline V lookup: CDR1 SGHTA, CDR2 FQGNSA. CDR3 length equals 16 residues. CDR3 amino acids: CASSLAGTGGGQPQHF. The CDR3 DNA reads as TGTGCCAGCAGCTTAGCTGGGACAGGGGGAGGTCAGCCCCAGCATTTT.

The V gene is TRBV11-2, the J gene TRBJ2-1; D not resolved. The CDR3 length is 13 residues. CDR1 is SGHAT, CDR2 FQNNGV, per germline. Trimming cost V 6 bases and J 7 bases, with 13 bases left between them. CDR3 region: CASRAGPSNEQFF. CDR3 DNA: TGTGCCAGCAGAGCCGGCCCCTCAAATGAGCAGTTCTTC.

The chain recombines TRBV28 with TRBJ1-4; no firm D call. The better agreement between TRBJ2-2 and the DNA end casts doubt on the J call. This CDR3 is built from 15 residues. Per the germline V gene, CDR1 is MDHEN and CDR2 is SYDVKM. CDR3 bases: TGTGCCAGCAGTTCGACCTTCCCGAACACCGGGGAGCTGTTTTTT. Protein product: CASSSTFPNTGELFF.

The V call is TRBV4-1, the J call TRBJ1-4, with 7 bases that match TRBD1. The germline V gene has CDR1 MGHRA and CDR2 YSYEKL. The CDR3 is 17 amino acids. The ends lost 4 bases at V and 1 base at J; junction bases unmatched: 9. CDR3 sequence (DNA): TGCGCCAGCAGCCGCGGGACAGTGAGCCGAACTAATGAAAAACTGTTTTTT. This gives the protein CASSRGTVSRTNEKLFF.

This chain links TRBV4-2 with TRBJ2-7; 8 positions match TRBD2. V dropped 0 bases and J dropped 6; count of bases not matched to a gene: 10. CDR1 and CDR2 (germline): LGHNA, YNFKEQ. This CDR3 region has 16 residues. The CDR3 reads CASSQDARAGGSEQYF. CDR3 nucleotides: TGTGCCAGCAGCCAAGATGCCCGGGCGGGAGGTTCCGAGCAGTACTTC.

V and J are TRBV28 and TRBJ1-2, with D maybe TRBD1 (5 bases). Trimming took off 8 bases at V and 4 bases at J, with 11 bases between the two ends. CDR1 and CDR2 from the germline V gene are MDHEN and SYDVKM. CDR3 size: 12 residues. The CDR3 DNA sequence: TGTGCCAGCGGCGAGGGGATCTATGGCTACACCTTC. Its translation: CASGEGIYGYTF.

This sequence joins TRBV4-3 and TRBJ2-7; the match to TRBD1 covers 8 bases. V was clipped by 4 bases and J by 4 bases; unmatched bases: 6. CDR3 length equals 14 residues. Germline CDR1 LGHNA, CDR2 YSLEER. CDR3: CASSRGQGRYEQYF. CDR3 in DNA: TGCGCCAGCAGCCGAGGACAGGGAAGATACGAGCAGTACTTC.

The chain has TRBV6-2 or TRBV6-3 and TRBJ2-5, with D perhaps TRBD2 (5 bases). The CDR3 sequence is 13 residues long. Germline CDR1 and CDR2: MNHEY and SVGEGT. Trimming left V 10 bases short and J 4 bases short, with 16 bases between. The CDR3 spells CATRRTFGETQYF. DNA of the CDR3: TGTGCCACCAGAAGGACTTTTGGAGAGACCCAGTACTTC.

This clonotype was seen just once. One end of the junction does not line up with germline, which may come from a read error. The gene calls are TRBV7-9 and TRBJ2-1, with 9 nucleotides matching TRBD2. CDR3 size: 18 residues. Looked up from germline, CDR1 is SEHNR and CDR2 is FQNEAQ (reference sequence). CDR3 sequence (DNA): TGTGCCAGTAGCTTTGGTCGTTCAGCGGGAGGAACGGACAATGAGCAGTTCTTC. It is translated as CASSFGRSAGGTDNEQFF.

The CDR3 reads CASSDWASGANVLTF. CDR3 sequence (DNA): TGTGCCAGCAGTGATTGGGCCTCTGGGGCCAACGTCCTGACTTTC. The chain has TRBV2 and TRBJ2-6; D remains unclear. The CDR3 totals 15 residues. CDR1 SNHLY and CDR2 FYNNEI come from the germline V gene. V dropped 3 bases and J dropped 0 bases, with 6 bases sitting between them.

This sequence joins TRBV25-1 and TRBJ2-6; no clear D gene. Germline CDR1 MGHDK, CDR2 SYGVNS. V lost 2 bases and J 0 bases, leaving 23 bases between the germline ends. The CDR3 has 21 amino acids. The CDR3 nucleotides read TGTGCCAGCAGTGAAGAGCACCCCCCCACCCGAACCACCTCTGGGGCCAACGTCCTGACTTTC. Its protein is CASSEEHPPTRTTSGANVLTF.

The CDR3, as DNA: TGTGCCAGCAGCTTAGGGTCGGGGTATGAGCAGTTCTTC. Translated: CASSLGSGYEQFF. The rearrangement uses TRBV7-2 and TRBJ2-1; perhaps TRBD2 as D (5 bases). The length of the CDR3 is 13 residues. Germline lookup yields CDR1 SGHTA and CDR2 FQGNSA. V lost 1 base, J lost 8 bases, and 9 bases lay in between.

CDR3 sequence reads: CASRFLAGRTDTQYF. The DNA for the CDR3 is TGTGCCAGCAGGTTCCTAGCGGGACGCACAGATACGCAGTATTTT. This rearrangement joins TRBV6-2 or TRBV6-3 to TRBJ2-3, with 9 bases matching TRBD2. Germline V gives CDR1 MNHEY, CDR2 SVGEGT. V lost 6 bases to trimming and J lost 1 base; unmatched junction nucleotides: 5. This CDR3 is built from 15 residues.

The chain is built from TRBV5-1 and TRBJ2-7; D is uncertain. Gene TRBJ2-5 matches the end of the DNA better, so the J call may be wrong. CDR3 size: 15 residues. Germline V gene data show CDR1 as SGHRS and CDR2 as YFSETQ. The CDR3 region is CASSFGSPDLVTQYF. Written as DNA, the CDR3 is TGCGCCAGCAGCTTTGGGTCCCCTGATCTAGTGACCCAGTACTTC.

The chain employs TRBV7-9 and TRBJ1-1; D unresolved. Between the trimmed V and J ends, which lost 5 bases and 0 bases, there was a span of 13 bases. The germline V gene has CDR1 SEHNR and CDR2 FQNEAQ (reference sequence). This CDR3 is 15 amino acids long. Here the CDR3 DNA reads TGTGCCAGCAGCCCGAAGGTTCGGTTGAACACTGAAGCTTTCTTT. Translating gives CASSPKVRLNTEAFF.